The following is a TCR beta chain sequence with its context. Its cognate antigen is unknown. This specimen comes from a study of shared clonotypes between healthy human individuals. Study-wide results and caveats: In contrast to clonotypes shared by all four donors, non-shared clonotypes had lower generation probabilities.

The repertoire was sequenced with immunoSEQ multiplex PCR; TCRdb's copy has only in-frame clones and lacks some. The sample lists about 380,000 clones, 96% seen once, with 0.32% in the top ten. Germline V gene sequence: CDR1 MDHEN, CDR2 SYDVKM. Trimming left V 2 bases short and J 10 bases short, with 6 bases between. The CDR3 sequence is 11 residues long. The sequence was collected from a young man in good health. The specimen sequenced was memory CD8+ T cells sorted from blood. Subset of the sample: CD45RO+ cells pooled with CCR7-negative TemRA cells. The chain is built from TRBV28 and TRBJ2-1; D not resolved. The CDR3 region has the DNA TGTGCCAGCAGTTTAGCGCTCGAGCAGTTCTTC. Amino acids: CASSLALEQFF.